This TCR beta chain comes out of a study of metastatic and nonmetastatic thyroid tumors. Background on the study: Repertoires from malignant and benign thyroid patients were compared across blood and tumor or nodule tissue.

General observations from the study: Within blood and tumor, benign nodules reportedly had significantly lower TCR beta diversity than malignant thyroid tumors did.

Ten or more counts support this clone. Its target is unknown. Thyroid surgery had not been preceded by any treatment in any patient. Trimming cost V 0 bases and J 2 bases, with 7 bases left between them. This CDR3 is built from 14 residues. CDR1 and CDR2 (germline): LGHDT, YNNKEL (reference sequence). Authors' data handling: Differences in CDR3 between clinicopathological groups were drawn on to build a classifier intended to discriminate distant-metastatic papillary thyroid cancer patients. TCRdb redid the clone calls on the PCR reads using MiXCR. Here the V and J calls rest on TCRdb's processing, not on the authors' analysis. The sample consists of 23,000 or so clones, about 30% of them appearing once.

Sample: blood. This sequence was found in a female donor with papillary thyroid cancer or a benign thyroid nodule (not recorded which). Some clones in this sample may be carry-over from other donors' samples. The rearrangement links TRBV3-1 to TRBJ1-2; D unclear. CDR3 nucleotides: TGTGCCAGCAGCCAAGACAGGAGGAACTATGGCTACACCTTC. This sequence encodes CASSQDRRNYGYTF.